This record covers a single T cell receptor (beta chain). Antigen unknown. Donors had nominal health at sampling but likely had unrecorded immune exposures. The primer mix had 60 Vbeta and 13 Jbeta primers. Produced via immunoSEQ multiplex PCR; TCRdb's table is partial and in-frame only. This table has 110,000 or so clones, around 63% appearing once. The data stem from a study of cytomegalovirus exposure and HLA in healthy donors. About the research overall: The Caucasian-associated ancestry cluster contained about four fifths of the approximately 430 genotyped donors. Study results and caveats: V- and J-gene trimming of TCR beta was linked (in a later analysis) to a missense DCLRE1C variant. Earlier results showed most TCR beta V segments being productive about 90% or about 30% of the time.

Germline loops: CDR1 SNHLY, CDR2 FYNNEI. This CDR3 contains 14 residues. V was cut by 8 bases and J by 0 bases, with 10 bases left in between. The receptor was isolated from a young man in good health and CMV-seronegative. Sequencing was performed on PBMCs. The chain employs TRBV2 and TRBJ2-2, with unresolved D. The CDR3 DNA is TGTGCCAGCCAGCAGGCCCCGAACACCGGGGAGCTGTTTTTT. Translation gives CASQQAPNTGELFF.